The 19 T cell receptor beta chains below come from one sample, sequenced in a study of shared clonotypes between healthy human individuals. Profiled with immunoSEQ multiplex PCR; TCRdb holds only in-frame clones, not every one. The sample comprises about 1.1 million clones, approximately 78% of which are singletons, and approximately 0.5% rests with the top ten. Sequencing was carried out using memory CD4+ T cells from PBMCs. As for subset: CD45RA-negative fraction. The source is a man aged 18 to 30 in good health. Some clones in this sample may be carry-over from other donors' samples.

This sequence joins TRBV5-6 and TRBJ1-1; D is unclear. The ends were cut back, 2 bases at V and 8 bases at J, with 16 bases in the middle. This CDR3 has 14 residues. Germline CDR1 is SGHDT and CDR2 is YYEEEE. This CDR3 reads CASSFSFSTREAFF. As DNA, the CDR3 is TGTGCCAGCAGCTTTAGTTTTTCCACGCGGGAAGCTTTCTTT.

A note on this clone: A much larger clone differs by one base, so this may be a read error. This chain connects TRBV5-1 to TRBJ2-5, with D unresolved. The DNA end favors TRBJ2-7, so the J call may be wrong. This CDR3 comprises 13 residues. Looked up from germline, CDR1 is SGHRS and CDR2 is YFSETQ. CDR3 DNA: TGCGCCAGCAGCTTGGAGGTCGGGTACGAGCAGTACTTC. Protein sequence: CASSLEVGYEQYF.

The V gene is TRBV28, the J gene TRBJ2-7; 14 bases map to TRBD2. V dropped 6 bases and J dropped 4; count of bases not matched to a gene: 5. The CDR3 is 15 residues long. Germline CDR1 MDHEN, CDR2 SYDVKM. The CDR3 region has the DNA TGTGCCAGCAGCTCGGGACTAGCGGGAGAGTACGAGCAGTACTTC. Residues: CASSSGLAGEYEQYF.

The rearrangement links TRBV4-3 to TRBJ2-2; 9 positions agree with TRBD1. CDR3 length equals 17 residues. In germline, CDR1 is LGHNA, CDR2 YSLEER. With 0 bases clipped from V and 5 bases from J, the junction kept 7 bases outside the gene matches. The CDR3 spells CASSQDPRGQGTGELFF. The CDR3 nucleotides are TGCGCCAGCAGCCAAGATCCGAGAGGACAGGGGACCGGGGAGCTGTTTTTT.

V usage is TRBV5-4 and J usage is TRBJ2-3, with 7 nucleotides matching TRBD2. The CDR3 has 13 amino acids. The germline V gene encodes CDR1 SGHNT and CDR2 YYREEE (reference sequence). V shed 7 bases, J shed 1 base, and the junction held 3 bases outside the gene matches. CDR3: CASGRGRTDTQYF. DNA for the CDR3: TGTGCCAGCGGGAGGGGTCGCACAGATACGCAGTATTTT.

The V gene is TRBV7-6, the J gene TRBJ2-1; the D gene could be TRBD1 or TRBD2 (5 bases each). The V gene lost 5 bases and the J gene lost 5 bases, with 13 bases spanning the gap. The CDR3 extends over 14 amino acids. From germline, CDR1 is SGHVS and CDR2 FNYEAQ. DNA of the CDR3: TGTGCCAGCAGCGCGTGGGGGAGTGACAATGAGCAGTTCTTC. Protein sequence: CASSAWGSDNEQFF.

This chain links TRBV10-3 with TRBJ2-7, with D maybe TRBD2 (5 bases). The V and J ends lost 7 bases and 5 bases respectively, with 12 bases between them. Germline V gene lookup returns CDR1 ENHRY and CDR2 SYGVKD. This CDR3 is 12 amino acids long. CDR3 region: CAIKASEDEQYF. The CDR3 region has the DNA TGTGCCATCAAGGCGTCGGAGGACGAGCAGTACTTC.

About this clone itself: The same CDR3 arises from other DNA sequences in this sample as well. The chain employs TRBV5-1 and TRBJ2-2; D possibly uses TRBD1 or TRBD2 (6 bases each). The CDR3 is made up of 14 amino acids. CDR1 and CDR2 (germline): SGHRS, YFSETQ. The ends were cut back, 6 bases at V and 1 base at J, with 10 bases in the middle. CDR3 amino acids: CASKGGLNTGELFF. CDR3 sequence (DNA): TGCGCCAGCAAGGGGGGACTGAACACCGGGGAGCTGTTTTTT.

The chain combines TRBV7-2 with TRBJ1-2, with 9 positions matching TRBD1. The V and J ends lost 0 bases and 10 bases, in that order; junction bases with no gene match: 6. The CDR3 consists of 14 residues. Germline-derived CDR1 and CDR2 are SGHTA and FQGNSA. The CDR3 region is CASSLAGQGLDYTF. As DNA, the CDR3 is TGTGCCAGCAGCTTAGCGGGACAGGGACTAGACTACACCTTC.

There are a few counts of this clone. Other DNA sequences in the sample encode the same CDR3. The gene calls are TRBV4-1 and TRBJ1-5; no reliable D call. V gave up 1 base and J gave up 1 base, with 5 bases separating them. CDR3 length equals 14 residues. Germline V lookup: CDR1 MGHRA, CDR2 YSYEKL. CDR3 sequence reads: CASSQVGSNQPQHF. The CDR3 coding sequence is TGCGCCAGCAGCCAAGTTGGCAGCAATCAGCCCCAGCATTTT.

On this clone: In the same sample, other DNA sequences code for this CDR3. Here the CDR3 DNA reads TGCGCCAGCAGCTTGGGGACTAGCGGGGGTTACAATGAGCAGTTCTTC. Protein product: CASSLGTSGGYNEQFF. The rearrangement uses TRBV5-1 and TRBJ2-1; TRBD2 agrees at 13 bases. The germline CDR1 and CDR2 sequences are SGHRS and YFSETQ. CDR3 size: 16 residues. V lost 0 bases, J lost 4 bases, and 1 base stayed unmatched.

The chain recombines TRBV5-6 with TRBJ2-5, with D tentatively TRBD2 (6 bases). The CDR3 is 14 amino acids. V lost 3 bases and J lost 0, with 9 bases in between. Germline V CDR1 and CDR2: SGHDT, YYEEEE. CDR3 nucleotide sequence: TGTGCCAGCAGCTCGGCGGGGTACCAAGAGACCCAGTACTTC. Amino acid sequence: CASSSAGYQETQYF.

In its sample, this clone was seen once. Additional DNA sequences in this sample encode the identical CDR3. The chain couples TRBV5-1 to TRBJ2-3; 7 positions match TRBD2. This CDR3 is built from 16 residues. Trimming at V came to 0 bases and at J to 3 bases, leaving 7 bases not matched to a gene. Germline assignment: CDR1 SGHRS and CDR2 YFSETQ. The CDR3 DNA reads as TGCGCCAGCAGCTTGGTAGGCGGGAGCACAACAGATACGCAGTATTTT. Translated: CASSLVGGSTTDTQYF.

This chain links TRBV11-3 with TRBJ2-1; a possible D gene is TRBD1 (6 bases). The V and J ends lost 2 bases and 6 bases respectively, with 8 bases between them. CDR3 size: 13 residues. Germline loops: CDR1 SGHNT, CDR2 YENEEA. The CDR3 is CASSLSRGNEQFF. The CDR3 bases are TGTGCCAGCAGCTTATCCAGGGGCAATGAGCAGTTCTTC.

This clone was recorded once. The identical CDR3 is also encoded by other nucleotide sequences in the sample. This chain joins TRBV5-1 and TRBJ1-3; unclear D gene. In germline, CDR1 is SGHRS, CDR2 YFSETQ. The CDR3 runs 14 residues. V lost 4 bases and J lost 0, with 8 bases in between. The CDR3 DNA is TGCGCCAGCAGCCCCGACGGCTCTGGAAACACCATATATTTT. Residues: CASSPDGSGNTIYF.

The V gene is TRBV27, the J gene TRBJ2-3; TRBD2 agrees at 7 bases. J gave up 7 bases and V 0 bases, and 10 bases lay outside the gene matches. Germline loops: CDR1 MNHEY, CDR2 SMNVEV (reference sequence). The CDR3 has 16 amino acids. In nucleotides, the CDR3 is TGTGCCAGCAGTTTATCTCCGGGAGGAATAGCAAATACGCAGTATTTT. Translated: CASSLSPGGIANTQYF.

This clone was seen many times. The sample carries other DNA sequences with the same CDR3. The CDR3 loop reads CSAGQDYGYTF. CDR3 bases: TGCAGCGCCGGACAGGACTATGGCTACACCTTC. The genes are TRBV29-1 and TRBJ1-2; TRBD1 aligns across 7 bases. Unmatched junction bases numbered 2, after V lost 7 bases and J lost 3 bases. The CDR3 is 11 residues long. Germline V lookup: CDR1 SQVTM, CDR2 ANQGSEA.

This chain joins TRBV28 and TRBJ1-2; D gene unclear. V was shortened by 8 bases and J by 2 bases, with 18 bases between the two germline ends. In germline, CDR1 is MDHEN, CDR2 SYDVKM. The CDR3 loop spans 15 amino acids. The CDR3 DNA follows: TGTGCCAGCTGGGCCCAGGCCGGAGCCAACTATGGCTACACCTTC. Amino acids: CASWAQAGANYGYTF.

V is TRBV19 and J is TRBJ1-5, with TRBD1 as a possible D gene (5 bases). CDR1 and CDR2 from the germline V gene are LNHDA and SQIVND (reference sequence). Trimming stripped 5 bases from V and 2 bases from J, with 13 bases between. The CDR3 has 15 residues. The chain's CDR3 is CASSALGGGNQPQHF. CDR3 in DNA: TGTGCCAGTAGTGCCTTGGGGGGTGGCAATCAGCCCCAGCATTTT.